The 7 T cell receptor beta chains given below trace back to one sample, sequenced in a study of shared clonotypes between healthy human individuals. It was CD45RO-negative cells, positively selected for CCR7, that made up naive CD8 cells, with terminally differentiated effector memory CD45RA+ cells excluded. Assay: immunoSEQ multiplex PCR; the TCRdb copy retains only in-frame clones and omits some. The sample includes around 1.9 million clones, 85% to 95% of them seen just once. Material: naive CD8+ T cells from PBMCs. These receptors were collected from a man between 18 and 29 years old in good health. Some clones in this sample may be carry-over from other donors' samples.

CDR3 in amino acids: CASSLQEDNYGYTF. CDR3 nucleotide sequence: TGTGCCAGCAGCTTACAGGAGGATAACTATGGCTACACCTTC. The chain uses TRBV13 and TRBJ1-2; D is unclear. This CDR3 is built from 14 residues. CDR1 and CDR2 (germline): PRHDT, FYEKMQ (reference sequence). V was shortened by 2 bases and J by 1 base, with 8 bases between the two germline ends.

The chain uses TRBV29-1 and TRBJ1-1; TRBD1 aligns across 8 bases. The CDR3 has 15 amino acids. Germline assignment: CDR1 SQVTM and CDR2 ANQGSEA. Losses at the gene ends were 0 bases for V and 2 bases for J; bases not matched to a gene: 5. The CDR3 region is CSVEDPGQGNTEAFF. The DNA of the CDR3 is TGCAGCGTTGAAGACCCCGGACAGGGTAACACTGAAGCTTTCTTT.

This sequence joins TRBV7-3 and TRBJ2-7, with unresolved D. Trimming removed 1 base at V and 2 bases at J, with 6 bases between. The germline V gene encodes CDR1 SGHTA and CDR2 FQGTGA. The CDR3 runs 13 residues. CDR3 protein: CASSLNPAYEQYF. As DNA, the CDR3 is TGTGCCAGCAGCTTAAACCCAGCCTACGAGCAGTACTTC.

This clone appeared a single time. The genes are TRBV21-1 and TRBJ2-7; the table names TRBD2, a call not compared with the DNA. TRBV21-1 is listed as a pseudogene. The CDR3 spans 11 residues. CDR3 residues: CAWEGVLGQYF. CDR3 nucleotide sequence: TGTGCCTGGGAGGGGGTACTGGGGCAGTACTTC.

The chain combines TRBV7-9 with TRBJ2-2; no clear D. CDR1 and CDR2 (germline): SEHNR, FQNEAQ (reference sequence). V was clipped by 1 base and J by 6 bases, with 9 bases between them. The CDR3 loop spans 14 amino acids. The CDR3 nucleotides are TGTGCCAGCAGCTTAGTAGGAAGAGCCGGGGAGCTGTTTTTT. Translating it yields CASSLVGRAGELFF.

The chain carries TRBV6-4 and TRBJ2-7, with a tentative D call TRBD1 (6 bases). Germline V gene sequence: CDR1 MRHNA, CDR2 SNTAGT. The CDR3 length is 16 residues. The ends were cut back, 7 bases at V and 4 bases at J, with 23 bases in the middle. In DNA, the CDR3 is TGTGCCAGCACCTCGCTGGAAACAGGGAGAAGATACGAGCAGTACTTC. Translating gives CASTSLETGRRYEQYF.

CDR3 sequence reads: CASGRTGVFGQPQHF. In DNA form, the CDR3 reads TGTGCCAGCGGGCGGACAGGGGTGTTTGGTCAGCCCCAGCATTTT. The rearrangement links TRBV27 to TRBJ1-5; 9 nucleotides align to TRBD1. The CDR3 is 15 residues long. V was clipped by 8 bases and J by 6 bases; unmatched bases: 11. Germline V lookup: CDR1 MNHEY, CDR2 SMNVEV (reference sequence).